The 20 T cell receptor beta chains below all came from one sample that was sequenced in a study of T cell changes during pregnancy in multiple sclerosis. Assay used: immunoSEQ multiplex PCR; TCRdb lists only in-frame clones, some missing. Of approximately 22,000 clones in the sample, around four fifths were seen once. The sequences come from CD8+ T cells from peripheral blood mononuclear cells, collected in the first trimester of pregnancy. The receptors were gathered from a female donor in good health, enrolled as a control in a pregnancy study.

The table lists this clone with a few counts. The CDR3 region has the DNA TGTGCCAGCAGTGGGACAGAAAACACTGAAGCTTTCTTT. It translates to CASSGTENTEAFF. V usage is TRBV6-5 and J usage is TRBJ1-1; 7 bases align to TRBD1. V was pared by 5 bases and J by 2 bases, with 2 bases of the junction left unmatched. The CDR3 is 13 amino acids. The germline V gene encodes CDR1 MNHEY and CDR2 SVGAGI.

This clone was detected only a few times. The chain links TRBV4-3 to TRBJ1-4, with 9 bases matching TRBD1. Germline V lookup: CDR1 LGHNA, CDR2 YSLEER. The ends lost 4 bases at V and 8 bases at J; junction bases unmatched: 8. The CDR3 is 15 amino acids. CDR3 residues: CASSLHRGPGEKLFF. CDR3 in DNA: TGCGCCAGCAGCCTCCACAGGGGGCCGGGGGAAAAACTGTTTTTT.

This clone turned up a few times. CDR3 residues: CASSESTGAGANVLTF. Written as DNA, the CDR3 is TGTGCCAGCAGTGAGAGCACAGGGGCTGGGGCCAACGTCCTGACTTTC. The J gene is TRBJ2-6, the V gene TRBV6-4; 7 bases map to TRBD1. The length of the CDR3 is 16 residues. V shed 3 bases and J 2 bases; nucleotides not matched to a gene: 4. The V gene's germline CDR1 is MRHNA and CDR2 SNTAGT.

V and J are TRBV9 and TRBJ2-5, with TRBD2 matching 11 bases. The V segment lost 0 bases and the J segment 4 bases; nucleotides outside the gene matches: 11. There are 18 residues in the CDR3. CDR1 is SGDLS, CDR2 YYNGEE, per germline. CDR3 DNA: TGTGCCAGCAGCGTAGAGGGAATAGCGGGGGGGCCGGGAGAGACCCAGTACTTC. It is translated as CASSVEGIAGGPGETQYF.

This clone is hyperexpanded in the sample. This rearrangement joins TRBV29-1 to TRBJ1-1, with 8 bases matching TRBD1. Trimming removed 1 base from V and 1 base from J; junction bases left unmatched: 2. The CDR3 is 14 residues long. Germline CDR1 and CDR2: SQVTM and ANQGSEA. CDR3 region: CSVEAGTGNTEAFF. The DNA of the CDR3 is TGCAGCGTTGAAGCCGGGACAGGGAACACTGAAGCTTTCTTT.

A note on this clone: The CDR3 carries no conserved terminal phenylalanine or tryptophan, so it likely arises from a read error. The DNA is left out, because the CDR3 cannot be placed on it with certainty; the CDR3 is given as TCRdb lists it. This rearrangement joins TRBV21-1 to TRBJ1-4; the table's TRBD1 call for D was not verified on the DNA. TRBV21-1 is a listed pseudogene. The CDR3 region is 12 residues in length, termini included. CDR3 loop: CASSKRECGGQV.

This clone was detected a few times. The chain combines TRBV27 with TRBJ1-1; possible D gene TRBD1, 5 bases. CDR1 MNHEY and CDR2 SMNVEV come from the germline V gene (reference sequence). CDR3 length: 15 residues. V was shortened by 5 bases and J by 4 bases, with 17 bases between the two germline ends. The CDR3 sequence: CASSNRQTLGTEAFF. DNA for the CDR3: TGTGCCAGCAGTAATCGACAGACTTTGGGCACTGAAGCTTTCTTT.

This chain links TRBV9 with TRBJ2-2, with D possibly TRBD1 on 5 matching bases. The germline gives CDR1 SGDLS, CDR2 YYNGEE. The length of the CDR3 is 17 residues. Trimming took 0 bases from V and 3 from J, leaving 15 bases between them. The CDR3 DNA follows: TGTGCCAGCAGCGTAGGGGGCAAGCGCCCACACACCGGGGAGCTGTTTTTT. Amino acids: CASSVGGKRPHTGELFF.

The chain links TRBV7-9 to TRBJ1-2; a possible D gene is TRBD1 (5 bases). V gave up 3 bases and J gave up 8 bases, with 10 bases separating them. Per germline, CDR1 SEHNR and CDR2 FQNEAQ (reference sequence). The CDR3 runs 12 residues. The CDR3 is CASSFQGGGYTF. CDR3 in DNA: TGTGCCAGCAGCTTCCAGGGAGGCGGCTACACCTTC.

This chain uses TRBV10-3 with TRBJ2-5; D is perhaps TRBD2 (6 bases). Trimming pared 6 bases from V and 5 bases from J, leaving 10 bases between. CDR1 is ENHRY, CDR2 SYGVKD, per germline. This CDR3 is 12 amino acids long. The CDR3 protein is CAIRDGGETQYF. The CDR3 DNA reads as TGTGCCATCAGGGATGGGGGGGAGACCCAGTACTTC.

V gene TRBV5-1 combines with J gene TRBJ1-1; TRBD1 agrees at 7 bases. V lost 0 bases and J lost 4; bases outside the gene matches: 6. The CDR3 is made up of 15 amino acids. Germline values: CDR1 SGHRS, CDR2 YFSETQ. CDR3 bases: TGCGCCAGCAGCTTGGAGGGGGCGCGGGGCACTGAAGCTTTCTTT. This gives the protein CASSLEGARGTEAFF.

The V call is TRBV9, the J call TRBJ1-4; TRBD1 is a possible D gene (6 bases). V gave up 0 bases and J gave up 5 bases, with 11 bases separating them. Per the germline V gene, CDR1 is SGDLS and CDR2 is YYNGEE. This CDR3 spans 15 amino acids. The CDR3: CASSVGTDKNEKLFF. CDR3 in DNA: TGTGCCAGCAGCGTAGGGACAGATAAAAATGAAAAACTGTTTTTT.

The chain joins TRBV5-4 to TRBJ2-5; TRBD2 matches at 7 bases. This CDR3 spans 13 amino acids. V lost 4 bases and J lost 6; bases outside the gene matches: 6. Germline V gene data show CDR1 as SGHNT and CDR2 as YYREEE (reference sequence). As DNA, the CDR3 is TGTGCCAGCAGCCCAGGACTAGAGCAGACCCAGTACTTC. Its protein is CASSPGLEQTQYF.

This clone has only a few counts. V gene TRBV6-1 combines with J gene TRBJ1-5, with 10 bases identical to TRBD1. CDR1 is MNHNS, CDR2 SASEGT, per germline. The CDR3 has 15 amino acids. The J segment lost 6 bases and the V segment lost 2 bases, leaving 4 bases of the junction unmatched. The CDR3 region has the DNA TGTGCCAGCAGTGAAACCGGGACAGGGGCTCAGCCCCAGCATTTT. It encodes CASSETGTGAQPQHF.

This clone is a singleton in its sample. The chain has TRBV7-9 and TRBJ1-2; 9 bases map to TRBD1. V shed 8 bases, J shed 7 bases, and the junction held 5 bases outside the gene matches. Germline V lookup: CDR1 SEHNR, CDR2 FQNEAQ (reference sequence). The CDR3 spans 12 residues. The CDR3 reads CASSGTGSGYTF. The CDR3, as DNA: TGTGCCAGCTCCGGGACAGGGTCTGGCTACACCTTC.

In the case of this clone: One end of the junction is discordant with germline, which a read error may explain. The CDR3 reads CATGKGREGYDEQFF. CDR3 coding DNA: TGTGCCACCGGAAAGGGGCGGGAGGGCTACGATGAGCAGTTCTTC. The gene calls are TRBV15 and TRBJ2-1; 9 nucleotides match TRBD2. Germline values: CDR1 LNHNV, CDR2 YYDKDF (reference sequence). The CDR3 has 15 residues.

This chain joins TRBV6-1 and TRBJ2-7; 8 bases are a match to TRBD1. This CDR3 has 13 residues. The V gene's germline CDR1 is MNHNS and CDR2 SASEGT. Trimming took 5 bases from V and 3 from J; bases not matched to a gene: 3. Here the CDR3 reads CASSTDRDYEQYF. CDR3 bases: TGTGCCAGCAGTACGGACAGGGACTACGAGCAGTACTTC.

J is TRBJ1-2 and V is TRBV6-5; 7 bases agree with TRBD1. The CDR3 length is 14 residues. The ends lost 6 bases at V and 5 bases at J; junction bases unmatched: 9. Germline CDR1 is MNHEY and CDR2 is SVGAGI. The CDR3 protein is CASRLDRVKYGYTF. The CDR3 DNA sequence: TGTGCCAGCAGACTAGACAGGGTTAAGTATGGCTACACCTTC.

The chain joins TRBV6-4 to TRBJ2-1; a possible D gene is TRBD2 (6 bases). Germline lookup yields CDR1 MRHNA and CDR2 SNTAGT. The CDR3 consists of 15 residues. Between the trimmed V and J ends, which lost 0 bases and 8 bases, there was a span of 14 bases. CDR3 nucleotides: TGTGCCAGCAGTGACTCGATATCGGGGGTGGATGAGCAGTTCTTC. Amino acid sequence: CASSDSISGVDEQFF.

The J gene is TRBJ2-2, the V gene TRBV12-5; a possible D gene is TRBD1 (6 bases). From germline, CDR1 is LGHNT and CDR2 FRNRAP. Trimming removed 0 bases at V and 4 bases at J, with 9 bases between. This CDR3 has 15 residues. The CDR3 region is CASGLVPGATGELFF. In DNA form, the CDR3 reads TGTGCTAGTGGTTTGGTTCCAGGGGCCACCGGGGAGCTGTTTTTT.